Below, 31 T cell receptor beta chains from the same sample are listed, as sequenced in a study of blood T cell repertoires in COVID-19. The repertoire was sequenced with immunoSEQ multiplex PCR; TCRdb's copy has only in-frame clones and lacks some. The top ten hold roughly a sixth of the sample, which has approximately 190,000 clones, 60% to 80% seen once. Sequenced sample: peripheral blood. These receptors came from a man aged 60 to 69 with active or convalescent COVID-19.

The rearrangement uses TRBV29-1 and TRBJ1-3, with a tentative D call TRBD1 (5 bases). The CDR3 loop spans 13 amino acids. V was clipped by 1 base and J by 9 bases, with 13 bases between them. Germline V gene sequence: CDR1 SQVTM, CDR2 ANQGSEA. CDR3 protein: CSVEVAGRSTIYF. CDR3 sequence (DNA): TGCAGCGTTGAAGTTGCAGGGCGATCCACCATATATTTT. The complete variable domain, with remaining parts taken from reference TRBV29-1 and TRBJ1-3, reads SAVISQKPSRDICQRGTSLTIQCQVDSQVTMMFWYRQQPGQSLTLIATANQGSEATYESGFVIDKFPISRPNLTFSTLTVSNMSPEDSSIYLCSVEVAGRSTIYFGEGSWLTVV.

This sequence joins TRBV7-2 and TRBJ2-5; no firm D call. Trimming took 3 bases from V and 2 from J, leaving 7 bases between them. The germline CDR1 and CDR2 sequences are SGHTA and FQGNSA. There are 13 residues in the CDR3. The DNA of the CDR3 is TGTGCCAGCAGCTTTCCTATACAAGAGACCCAGTACTTC. This gives the protein CASSFPIQETQYF.

The gene calls are TRBV7-9 and TRBJ2-3, with D hard to call. Germline-derived CDR1 and CDR2 are SEHNR and FQNEAQ (reference sequence). The CDR3 contains 14 residues. The V end was cut by 0 bases, the J end by 3 bases, with 7 bases between. This chain's CDR3 is CASSLAAKTDTQYF. CDR3 bases: TGTGCCAGCAGCTTAGCGGCCAAGACAGATACGCAGTATTTT.

The chain joins TRBV20-1 to TRBJ2-7; 9 nucleotides line up with TRBD2. Germline V CDR1 and CDR2: DFQATT, SNEGSKA (reference sequence). The trim removed 3 bases at V and 3 bases at J, leaving 6 bases unmatched. The CDR3 has 14 residues. Here the CDR3 reads CSASGTSFFYEQYF. The CDR3 nucleotides read TGCAGTGCTAGTGGGACTAGCTTCTTCTACGAGCAGTACTTC.

This clone was found many times. The chain uses TRBV27 and TRBJ2-7, with 7 bases matching TRBD2. Germline V CDR1 and CDR2: MNHEY, SMNVEV (reference sequence). V trimming: 4 bases; J trimming: 1 base; junction bases outside the gene matches: 4. The CDR3 consists of 14 residues. The CDR3 DNA sequence: TGTGCCAGCAGTTCCCCGGGACTATCCTACGAGCAGTACTTC. It codes for CASSSPGLSYEQYF.

This clone was counted a few times. V usage is TRBV6-4 and J usage is TRBJ2-1, with D perhaps TRBD2 (5 bases). The germline V gene encodes CDR1 MRHNA and CDR2 SNTAGT. Trimming shortened V by 4 bases and J by 0 bases, and 10 bases separated the two germline ends. This CDR3 contains 15 residues. The CDR3 region is CASSVEVSSYNEQFF. DNA of the CDR3: TGTGCCAGCAGTGTGGAGGTTAGCTCCTACAATGAGCAGTTCTTC.

V usage is TRBV15 and J usage is TRBJ2-2; no definite D call. The CDR3 consists of 14 residues. CDR1 and CDR2 (germline): LNHNV, YYDKDF (reference sequence). V was clipped by 4 bases and J by 1 base, with 7 bases between them. CDR3 in amino acids: CATSTTMNTGELFF. As DNA, the CDR3 is TGTGCCACCAGCACTACCATGAACACCGGGGAGCTGTTTTTT.

This chain joins TRBV7-2 and TRBJ2-1, with 9 positions matching TRBD1. This CDR3 has 15 residues. The junction had 8 bases not matched to a gene; V was cut back by 5 bases and J by 6 bases. The germline V gene encodes CDR1 SGHTA and CDR2 FQGNSA. The CDR3 reads CASSPRTGAGNEQFF. CDR3 DNA: TGTGCCAGCAGCCCCCGGACAGGGGCGGGCAATGAGCAGTTCTTC.

CDR3 nucleotides: TGTGCCAGCTCACCACCGAGGACACCAAACACCGGGGAGCTGTTTTTT. Translating it yields CASSPPRTPNTGELFF. The V gene is TRBV18, the J gene TRBJ2-2; TRBD1 is a possible D gene (5 bases). Trimming pared 0 bases from V and 2 bases from J, leaving 10 bases between. The CDR3 totals 16 residues. The germline V gene has CDR1 KGHSH and CDR2 LQKENI.

A remark on this clone: Relative to the germline gene, one junction end is altered; a read error may explain this. The chain carries TRBV30 and TRBJ2-3, with 13 nucleotides matching TRBD2. The CDR3 has 14 residues. From germline, CDR1 is GTSNPN and CDR2 SVGIG (reference sequence). CDR3 nucleotide sequence: TGTGCCTGGAGTGTACAAGGACTAGCGGGAGAAGCGAATTTT. Its protein product is CAWSVQGLAGEANF.

This clone was seen once. The chain employs TRBV4-1 and TRBJ2-5, with 10 bases lining up with TRBD2. V lost 3 bases and J lost 1; bases outside the gene matches: 8. CDR3 length: 17 residues. Per the germline V gene, CDR1 is MGHRA and CDR2 is YSYEKL. The chain's CDR3 is CASSHPAGLASQETQYF. The CDR3 DNA follows: TGCGCCAGCAGCCACCCCGCGGGACTAGCGTCCCAAGAGACCCAGTACTTC.

The rearrangement uses TRBV28 and TRBJ2-1, with 8 bases aligning to TRBD1. Germline CDR1 MDHEN, CDR2 SYDVKM. Trimming at V came to 5 bases and at J to 8 bases, leaving 14 bases not matched to a gene. The CDR3 runs 16 residues. The CDR3 region has the DNA TGTGCCAGCAGTACGGACAGGGAACGGATATTGGATGAGCAGTTCTTC. This translates into CASSTDRERILDEQFF.

J is TRBJ1-1 and V is TRBV11-3; a possible D gene is TRBD1 (5 bases). V was cut by 4 bases and J by 4 bases, with 10 bases left in between. The CDR3 extends over 13 amino acids. Germline V gene data show CDR1 as SGHNT and CDR2 as YENEEA. The CDR3 loop is CASSSGVGTEAFF. CDR3 bases: TGTGCCAGCAGCTCGGGGGTGGGCACTGAAGCTTTCTTT.

The rearrangement links TRBV5-4 to TRBJ2-2, with D uncertain. The CDR3 spans 14 residues. V lost 0 bases, J lost 5 bases, and 8 bases lay in between. Germline-derived CDR1 and CDR2 are SGHNT and YYREEE (reference sequence). CDR3 sequence: CASSLDSFTGELFF. The CDR3 DNA follows: TGTGCCAGCAGCTTGGACAGCTTTACCGGGGAGCTGTTTTTT.

The chain combines TRBV20-1 with TRBJ2-2; tentative D call: TRBD2 (6 bases). The CDR3 has 15 residues. Germline V gene data show CDR1 as DFQATT and CDR2 as SNEGSKA (reference sequence). V was cut by 3 bases and J by 6 bases, with 17 bases left in between. The CDR3 bases are TGCAGTGCTAGTTCCCTGAAAGGGAGGTCCGGGGAGCTGTTTTTT. Its protein is CSASSLKGRSGELFF.

The sample holds a few counts of this clone. The genes are TRBV5-1 and TRBJ1-5, with TRBD1 matching 7 bases. CDR3 length: 15 residues. V lost 3 bases and J lost 7; bases outside the gene matches: 10. Germline loops: CDR1 SGHRS, CDR2 YFSETQ. CDR3 coding DNA: TGCGCCAGCAGCTATCAAGGGGGCGAAGAACAGCCCCAGCATTTT. Translation: CASSYQGGEEQPQHF.

This chain connects TRBV7-2 to TRBJ1-2; a weak D match, TRBD1 (6 bases). Between the trimmed V and J ends, which lost 1 base and 0 bases, there was a span of 9 bases. The CDR3 contains 15 residues. In germline, CDR1 is SGHTA, CDR2 FQGNSA. In nucleotides, the CDR3 is TGTGCCAGCAGCTTAGGGACAGCTGCTAACTATGGCTACACCTTC. Its translation is CASSLGTAANYGYTF.

J is TRBJ2-7 and V is TRBV29-1; TRBD1 aligns across 9 bases. Trimming at V came to 3 bases and at J to 5 bases, leaving 8 bases not matched to a gene. The germline V gene has CDR1 SQVTM and CDR2 ANQGSEA. The CDR3 has 14 amino acids. CDR3 nucleotides: TGCAGCGTTGATGGACAGGGGCTACGAAACGAGCAGTACTTC. Translating gives CSVDGQGLRNEQYF.

This sequence joins TRBV7-2 and TRBJ2-3; D call uncertain. CDR3 length equals 14 residues. V was trimmed by 1 base and J by 5 bases, leaving 10 bases between them. Germline-derived CDR1 and CDR2 are SGHTA and FQGNSA. The CDR3 DNA sequence: TGTGCCAGCAGCTTAGATAGCAATGGAGATACGCAGTATTTT. Protein sequence: CASSLDSNGDTQYF. The whole variable domain, remainder taken from reference TRBV7-2 and TRBJ2-3, is GAGVSQSPSNKVTEKGKDVELRCDPISGHTALYWYRQSLGQGLEFLIYFQGNSAPDKSGLPSDRFSAERTGGSVSTLTIQRTQQEDSAVYLCASSLDSNGDTQYFGPGTRLTVL.

J is TRBJ2-7 and V is TRBV11-2; perhaps TRBD1 as D (6 bases). Germline CDR1 SGHAT, CDR2 FQNNGV. The CDR3 covers 14 residues. Trimming cost V 3 bases and J 2 bases, with 11 bases left between them. DNA for the CDR3: TGTGCCAGCAGCTTCCAGGGGCCGCCCTACGAGCAGTACTTC. It codes for CASSFQGPPYEQYF.

This clone has a count of ten or more. The CDR3 protein is CSASLHLAGDEQYF. In DNA, the CDR3 is TGCAGTGCTAGTCTGCACCTAGCGGGAGACGAGCAGTACTTC. The chain employs TRBV20-1 and TRBJ2-7; 10 bases match TRBD2. The CDR3 runs 14 residues. The germline CDR1 and CDR2 sequences are DFQATT and SNEGSKA (reference sequence). After removal of 3 bases from V and 5 bases from J, the junction contained 7 bases not matched to a gene.

V usage is TRBV4-2 and J usage is TRBJ2-3, with 12 bases lining up with TRBD2. CDR3 size: 15 residues. After removal of 4 bases from V and 3 bases from J, the junction contained 2 bases not matched to a gene. Germline V gene sequence: CDR1 LGHNA, CDR2 YNFKEQ. CDR3 in amino acids: CASSPLAGGTDTQYF. CDR3 nucleotides: TGTGCCAGCAGCCCACTAGCGGGAGGAACAGATACGCAGTATTTT.

This chain connects TRBV21-1 to TRBJ2-3; the D call in the table, TRBD2, was not verified against the DNA. TRBV21-1 is designated a pseudogene. There are 15 residues in the CDR3. In DNA, the CDR3 is TGTGCCAGCACTCTTCCGACGGGTTGCACAGATACGCAGTATTTT. It specifies CASTLPTGCTDTQYF.

This clone was observed a few times. The CDR3 region is CASSQEIRGRVSYNEQFF. The CDR3 DNA sequence: TGTGCCAGCAGCCAAGAGATTCGGGGGAGGGTATCGTACAATGAGCAGTTCTTC. This rearrangement joins TRBV4-2 to TRBJ2-1; 7 bases are a match to TRBD2. CDR1 LGHNA and CDR2 YNFKEQ come from the germline V gene. This CDR3 region has 18 residues. V lost 0 bases and J lost 4; bases outside the gene matches: 12.

This clone occurred a few times. J is TRBJ1-1 and V is TRBV2, with D perhaps matching TRBD1 (5 bases). V was pared by 6 bases and J by 4 bases, with 18 bases between. CDR1 and CDR2 (germline): SNHLY, FYNNEI. This CDR3 contains 15 residues. CDR3 region: CASRLMTARSTEAFF. CDR3 in DNA: TGTGCCAGCAGGTTGATGACAGCCAGGAGCACTGAAGCTTTCTTT.

In its sample, this clone was seen a few times. V gene TRBV3-1 (or the pseudogene TRBV3-2) combines with J gene TRBJ2-1, with 7 bases identical to TRBD2. The CDR3 sequence is 14 residues long. Trimming at V came to 4 bases and at J to 8 bases, leaving 8 bases not matched to a gene. CDR1 is LGHDT, CDR2 YNNKEL, per germline (reference sequence). CDR3 in amino acids: CASSLGSGIDEQFF. The CDR3 DNA sequence: TGTGCCAGCAGCCTAGGAAGCGGGATCGATGAGCAGTTCTTC.

This chain links TRBV7-8 with TRBJ2-1, with D perhaps TRBD2 (6 bases). The CDR3 is 12 residues long. Trimming pared 7 bases from V and 7 bases from J, leaving 11 bases between. In germline, CDR1 is SGHVS, CDR2 FQNEAQ. CDR3: CASTGGSNEQFF. Written as DNA, the CDR3 is TGTGCCAGCACCGGAGGGTCGAATGAGCAGTTCTTC. The full variable domain, completed using reference TRBV7-8 and TRBJ2-1, is GAGVSQSPRYKVAKRGQDVALRCDPISGHVSLFWYQQALGQGPEFLTYFQNEAQLDKSGLPSDRFFAERPEGSVSTLKIQRTQQEDSAVYLCASTGGSNEQFFGPGTRLTVL.

The CDR3 loop is CATSDPQASGTSKQFF. The DNA of the CDR3 is TGTGCCACCAGTGACCCCCAGGCTAGCGGGACAAGCAAGCAGTTCTTC. This chain links TRBV24-1 with TRBJ2-1; the match to TRBD2 covers 9 bases. Germline values: CDR1 KGHDR, CDR2 SFDVKD. V shed 4 bases and J 11 bases; nucleotides not matched to a gene: 14. The CDR3 spans 16 residues.

The chain uses TRBV5-1 and TRBJ2-3, with 9 bases fitting TRBD1. V was pared by 4 bases and J by 5 bases, with 11 bases of the junction left unmatched. Germline values: CDR1 SGHRS, CDR2 YFSETQ. The CDR3 loop spans 16 amino acids. The CDR3 nucleotides read TGCGCCAGCAGCGCAGGAGGACAGGGGTGGGGAGATACGCAGTATTTT. This sequence encodes CASSAGGQGWGDTQYF. The full variable domain, completed using reference TRBV5-1 and TRBJ2-3, is KAGVTQTPRYLIKTRGQQVTLSCSPISGHRSVSWYQQTPGQGLQFLFEYFSETQRNKGNFPGRFSGRQFSNSRSEMNVSTLELGDSALYLCASSAGGQGWGDTQYFGPGTRLTVL.

The rearrangement links TRBV5-1 to TRBJ2-1, with a possible D match to TRBD1 (5 bases). The V end lost 1 base, the J end lost 1 base, and 9 bases lay between the germline ends. The CDR3 extends over 15 amino acids. Germline CDR1 SGHRS, CDR2 YFSETQ. The CDR3: CASSLWQGSYNEQFF. The CDR3 DNA follows: TGCGCCAGCAGCTTGTGGCAGGGTTCCTACAATGAGCAGTTCTTC. Full variable domain (missing parts from reference TRBV5-1 and TRBJ2-1): KAGVTQTPRYLIKTRGQQVTLSCSPISGHRSVSWYQQTPGQGLQFLFEYFSETQRNKGNFPGRFSGRQFSNSRSEMNVSTLELGDSALYLCASSLWQGSYNEQFFGPGTRLTVL.

The gene calls are TRBV19 and TRBJ2-7; no definite D call. V dropped 5 bases and J dropped 3 bases, with 14 bases sitting between them. This CDR3 region has 14 residues. The germline gives CDR1 LNHDA, CDR2 SQIVND (reference sequence). Written as DNA, the CDR3 is TGTGCCAGTAGTCCCGCGACGGGTCTCTACGAGCAGTACTTC. This gives the protein CASSPATGLYEQYF.